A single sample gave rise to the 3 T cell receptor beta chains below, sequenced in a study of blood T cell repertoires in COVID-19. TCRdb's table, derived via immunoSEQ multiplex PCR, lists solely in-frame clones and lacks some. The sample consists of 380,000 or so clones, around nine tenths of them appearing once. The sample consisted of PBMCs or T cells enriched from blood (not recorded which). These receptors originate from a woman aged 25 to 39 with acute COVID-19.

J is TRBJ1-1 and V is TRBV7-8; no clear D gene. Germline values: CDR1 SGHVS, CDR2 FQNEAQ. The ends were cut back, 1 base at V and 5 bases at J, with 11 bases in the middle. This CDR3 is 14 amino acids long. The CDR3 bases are TGTGCCAGCAGCTTAGACCTCCGTGAGACTGAAGCTTTCTTT. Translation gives CASSLDLRETEAFF.

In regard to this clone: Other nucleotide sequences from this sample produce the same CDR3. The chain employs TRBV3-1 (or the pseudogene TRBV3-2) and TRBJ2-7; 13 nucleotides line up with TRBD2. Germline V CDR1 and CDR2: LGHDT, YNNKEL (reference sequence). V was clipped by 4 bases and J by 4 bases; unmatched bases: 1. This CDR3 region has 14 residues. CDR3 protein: CASSLTSGGYEQYF. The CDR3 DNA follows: TGTGCCAGCAGCCTGACTAGCGGGGGGTACGAGCAGTACTTC.

The CDR3: CASSQVTLAVHEQFF. CDR3 nucleotide sequence: TGTGCCAGCAGCCAAGTTACCCTAGCGGTCCATGAGCAGTTCTTC. The genes are TRBV3-1 (or the pseudogene TRBV3-2) and TRBJ2-1; TRBD2 matches 7 bases. The CDR3 runs 15 residues. Germline trimming cut 1 base from V and 8 bases from J; bases unmatched to any gene: 8. Germline CDR1 is LGHDT and CDR2 is YNNKEL (reference sequence).